These T cell receptor beta chains were read from a single sample in a study of blood T cell repertoires in COVID-19. Assay: immunoSEQ multiplex PCR; the TCRdb copy retains only in-frame clones and omits some. The sample yields 60,000 to 85,000 clones, under 95% seen once. The sequencing input was peripheral blood. These receptors were obtained from a man aged 50-59 years with acute or convalescent COVID-19. The CDR3 runs from the conserved cysteine through the conserved F or W. A D gene is named only where the DNA matches it firmly. Some rows have no size entry. The others give once, few or many, or a class for an expanded clone.

>.|TRBV11-2|.|TRBJ2-1|13
CASSPSVGGEQFF
TGTGCCAGCAGCCCCAGCGTGGGGGGTGAGCAGTTCTTC
>.|TRBV3-1/TRBV3-2|.|TRBJ1-4|14
CASSHRALSEKLFF
TGTGCCAGCAGCCACAGGGCCCTAAGTGAAAAACTGTTTTTT
>.|TRBV5-1|TRBD2|TRBJ2-5|14
CASSFGTSQETQYF
TGCGCCAGCAGCTTCGGGACTAGCCAAGAGACCCAGTACTTC
>.|TRBV27|.|TRBJ2-7|13
CASSLRGSHEQYF
TGTGCCAGCAGTTTGCGAGGCAGCCACGAGCAGTACTTC
>.|TRBV11-2|.|TRBJ1-4|14
CASSLSTANEKLFF
TGTGCCAGCAGCTTATCGACAGCTAATGAAAAACTGTTTTTT
>.|TRBV7-2|.|TRBJ1-6|17
CASSPLPTSSYNSPLHF
TGTGCCAGCAGCCCGTTACCAACGAGCTCCTATAATTCACCCCTCCACTTT
>.|TRBV28|TRBD2|TRBJ2-3|14
CASSLRGGPDTQYF
TGTGCCAGCAGTTTACGGGGGGGGCCAGATACGCAGTATTTT
>.|TRBV10-3|.|TRBJ1-6|16
CAIRQGGRGYNSPLHF
TGTGCCATCAGGCAGGGTGGCAGGGGTTATAATTCACCCCTCCACTTT
>.|TRBV5-1|TRBD1|TRBJ2-2|16
CASSLVGTVGTGELFF
TGCGCCAGCAGCTTGGTAGGGACAGTAGGCACCGGGGAGCTGTTTTTT
>.|TRBV7-9|TRBD2|TRBJ2-7|15
CASSLVPSGRAEQYF
TGTGCCAGCAGCTTGGTTCCTAGCGGGAGAGCCGAGCAGTACTTC
>.|TRBV6-6|TRBD1|TRBJ1-5|15
CASREQGASNQPQHF
TGTGCCAGCAGAGAACAGGGGGCAAGCAATCAGCCCCAGCATTTT
>.|TRBV3-1/TRBV3-2|TRBD2|TRBJ2-1|16
CASSRPAGGRGDEQFF
TGTGCCAGCAGCCGCCCAGCGGGGGGGCGAGGAGATGAGCAGTTCTTC
>.|TRBV12-3/TRBV12-4|.|TRBJ1-4|13
CASTRPAGEKLFF
TGTGCCAGCACCAGACCCGCGGGGGAAAAACTGTTTTTT
>.|TRBV7-7|TRBD2|TRBJ2-1|19
CASSLGGTSGRASYNEQFF
TGTGCCAGCAGCTTAGGGGGGACTAGCGGGAGGGCCAGCTACAATGAGCAGTTCTTC
>.|TRBV27|.|TRBJ2-1|15
CASSLSGSSYNEQFF
TGTGCCAGCAGTTTGTCGGGGAGCTCCTACAATGAGCAGTTCTTC
>.|TRBV7-2|TRBD1|TRBJ1-2|15
CASSLKTGSSDGYTF
TGTGCCAGCAGCCTTAAGACAGGGAGTTCGGATGGCTACACCTTC
>.|TRBV27|.|TRBJ2-5|12
CASSLQGETQYF
TGTGCCAGCAGTTTACAGGGAGAGACCCAGTACTTC
>once|TRBV19|TRBD2|TRBJ2-7|14
CASSMTSGTYEQYF
TGTGCCAGTAGTATGACTAGCGGAACCTACGAGCAGTACTTC
>.|TRBV7-9|TRBD1|TRBJ2-1|15
CASSYGQGPYNEQFF
TGTGCCAGCAGTTATGGACAGGGCCCCTACAATGAGCAGTTCTTC
>.|TRBV21-1|.|TRBJ2-7|16
CASSKVSSGVSYEQYF
TGTGCCAGCAGCAAAGTGTCTAGCGGGGTTAGCTACGAGCAGTACTTC
>few|TRBV27|.|TRBJ1-5|13
CASSFFPNQPQHF
TGTGCCAGCAGTTTTTTCCCTAATCAGCCCCAGCATTTT
>.|TRBV9|.|TRBJ2-5|14
CASSVGSVGETQYF
TGTGCCAGCAGCGTTGGTAGCGTTGGAGAGACCCAGTACTTC
>.|TRBV7-9|.|TRBJ2-3|16
CASSSKIAENTDTQYF
TGTGCCAGCAGCTCAAAAATAGCGGAGAACACAGATACGCAGTATTTT
>once|TRBV12-3/TRBV12-4|.|TRBJ2-1|13
CASRSTVFDEQFF
TGTGCCAGCAGATCGACAGTATTCGATGAGCAGTTCTTC
>.|TRBV10-2|TRBD1|TRBJ2-1|16
CASRTPTGAAYNEQFF
TGCGCCAGCAGAACTCCGACAGGGGCGGCCTACAATGAGCAGTTCTTC
>.|TRBV10-3|.|TRBJ1-1|14
CAISDPGQNTEAFF
TGTGCCATCAGTGATCCCGGACAGAACACTGAAGCTTTCTTT
>.|TRBV5-4|TRBD1|TRBJ1-2|14
CASSMDRGNYGYTF
TGTGCCAGCAGCATGGACAGGGGTAACTATGGCTACACCTTC
>.|TRBV12-3/TRBV12-4|TRBD1|TRBJ1-2|13
CASRSTGVGGYTF
TGTGCCAGCAGGTCGACAGGGGTAGGGGGCTACACCTTC
>.|TRBV5-5|TRBD1|TRBJ1-5|14
CASSYGTADQPQHF
TGTGCCAGCAGCTACGGGACAGCTGATCAGCCCCAGCATTTT
>.|TRBV18|TRBD2|TRBJ2-7|15
CASSPVLAGDYEQYF
TGTGCCAGCTCACCAGTACTAGCGGGTGATTACGAGCAGTACTTC
>.|TRBV29-1|TRBD1|TRBJ1-2|14
CSVYGQGGGFGYTF
TGCAGCGTTTACGGACAGGGCGGTGGGTTTGGCTACACCTTC
>.|TRBV9|TRBD1|TRBJ2-2|18
CASSAKDRDRLITGELFF
TGTGCCAGCAGCGCGAAAGACCGGGACAGGTTAATTACCGGGGAGCTGTTTTTT
>.|TRBV3-1/TRBV3-2|.|TRBJ2-5|15
CASSQEEAYQETQYF
TGTGCCAGCAGCCAAGAGGAGGCCTACCAAGAGACCCAGTACTTC
>.|TRBV7-3|TRBD2|TRBJ2-3|13
CASSRGTSGTQYF
TGTGCCAGCAGCCGCGGGACTAGCGGTACGCAGTATTTT
>.|TRBV19|TRBD2|TRBJ2-3|15
CASRKSGGASDTQYF
TGTGCCAGTAGAAAAAGCGGGGGGGCCTCAGATACGCAGTATTTT
>.|TRBV28|TRBD2|TRBJ2-1|16
CASSSILAGNYNEQFF
TGTGCCAGCAGTAGCATCCTAGCGGGGAACTACAATGAGCAGTTCTTC
>.|TRBV7-3|TRBD1|TRBJ1-1|13
CASSWDRNTEAFF
TGTGCCAGCAGCTGGGACAGAAACACTGAAGCTTTCTTT
>.|TRBV5-1|TRBD1|TRBJ2-5|17
CASSLASGTGLRETQYF
TGCGCCAGCAGCTTGGCCTCCGGGACAGGGTTACGGGAGACCCAGTACTTC
>.|TRBV29-1|.|TRBJ2-7|13
CSVLDSPSYEQYF
TGCAGCGTACTGGACAGTCCCAGTTACGAGCAGTACTTC
>.|TRBV27|.|TRBJ1-5|15
CASSLVNGEGQPQHF
TGTGCCAGCAGTTTGGTGAACGGTGAGGGTCAGCCCCAGCATTTT
>.|TRBV7-9|.|TRBJ2-2|14
CASSIGTSAGELFF
TGTGCCAGCAGCATTGGGACATCCGCCGGGGAGCTGTTTTTT
>.|TRBV6-1|.|TRBJ2-7|14
CASSEAPTSYEQYF
TGTGCCAGCAGTGAAGCGCCGACTAGCTACGAGCAGTACTTC
>.|TRBV5-1|.|TRBJ2-3|12
CASSPGFDTQYF
TGCGCCAGCAGCCCGGGATTTGATACGCAGTATTTT
>.|TRBV9|.|TRBJ2-5|14
CASSPEARGETQYF
TGTGCCAGCAGCCCTGAGGCCCGAGGGGAGACCCAGTACTTC
>.|TRBV9|TRBD1|TRBJ2-6|17
CASSGTTGTSGANVLTF
TGTGCCAGCAGCGGGACGACAGGGACCTCTGGGGCCAACGTCCTGACTTTC
>.|TRBV6-2/TRBV6-3|.|TRBJ2-2|16
CASSAYGTTNTGELFF
TGTGCCAGCAGTGCTTACGGGACAACGAACACCGGGGAGCTGTTTTTT
>.|TRBV27|.|TRBJ2-7|15
CASSYGGGLSYEQYF
TGTGCCAGCAGTTATGGCGGGGGCCTCTCCTACGAGCAGTACTTC
>.|TRBV27|TRBD1|TRBJ1-4|14
CASKNTGVFEKLFF
TGTGCCAGCAAGAATACAGGGGTTTTTGAAAAACTGTTTTTT
>.|TRBV3-1/TRBV3-2|TRBD2|TRBJ2-5|15
CASSQDLWGGETQYF
TGTGCCAGCAGCCAAGATCTTTGGGGGGGAGAGACCCAGTACTTC
>once|TRBV6-5|.|TRBJ1-5|15
CASTPAGGGNQPQHF
TGTGCCAGCACCCCAGCGGGGGGGGGCAATCAGCCCCAGCATTTT
>.|TRBV4-2|TRBD1|TRBJ2-5|14
CASNAGTDQETQYF
TGTGCCAGCAACGCCGGGACAGACCAAGAGACCCAGTACTTC
>.|TRBV11-1|.|TRBJ1-6|16
CASSLSFSGMRTPLHF
TGTGCCAGCAGCTTGTCTTTTTCCGGGATGCGGACACCCCTCCACTTT
>.|TRBV19|.|TRBJ1-2|14
CASSIVAGLTGYTF
TGTGCCAGTAGTATAGTTGCAGGTTTGACTGGCTACACCTTC
>once|TRBV27|.|TRBJ1-2|13
CASSFGRAYGYTF
TGTGCCAGCAGTTTCGGGAGGGCCTATGGCTACACCTTC
>few|TRBV2|.|TRBJ1-4|14
CASSESGVSEKLFF
TGTGCCAGCAGTGAATCAGGGGTTAGTGAAAAACTGTTTTTT